Each of the 6 T cell receptor beta chains below was sequenced from the same sample in a study of CXCR3-negative and CXCR3-positive naive CD8 T cells. Libraries of TRB cDNA were made by 5' RACE and carried UMIs. TCRdb reprocessed the 5' RACE reads and stores each CDR3 protein as one record, lacking DNA. This listing includes 90,000 to 95,000 distinct CDR3 sequences. Sequencing was performed on naive CXCR3- CD8+ T cells from blood. Subset meaning: CD45RO-CCR7+CD27+CD95- naive CD8+ T cells lacking CXCR3 (TNR3-). The receptors were gathered from a human donor in good health. Some clones in this sample may be carry-over from other donors' samples.

J is TRBJ2-1 and V is TRBV4-2; TCRdb's D gene call, TRBD1, goes unchecked for lack of DNA. CDR3 length equals 17 residues. Germline V gives CDR1 LGHNA, CDR2 YNFKEQ. The CDR3 sequence is CASSQEVSGGVDNEQFF.

The chain joins TRBV7-9 to TRBJ2-1; as DNA is missing, the TRBD2 call by TCRdb cannot be tested. Germline loops: CDR1 SEHNR, CDR2 FQNEAQ (reference sequence). The CDR3 extends over 16 amino acids. The CDR3 protein is CASSPRSGGSYNEQFF.

The gene calls are TRBV28 and TRBJ2-7; no DNA is available, so the TRBD1 call from TCRdb remains unchecked. Germline V gene sequence: CDR1 MDHEN, CDR2 SYDVKM. This CDR3 contains 14 residues. The CDR3 here is CASSTWTGTYEQYF.

The chain employs TRBV12-3 or TRBV12-4 and TRBJ2-1; TCRdb's D gene call, TRBD2, goes unchecked for lack of DNA. CDR3 length equals 16 residues. Here the CDR3 reads CASSPPRSGGYNEQFF.

The chain recombines TRBV29-1 with TRBJ2-6. Germline loops: CDR1 SQVTM, CDR2 ANQGSEA. The CDR3 runs 15 residues. The CDR3 is CSVLLRGSGANVLTF.

CDR3 loop: CSVGLADYNEQFF. The V gene is TRBV29-1, the J gene TRBJ2-1; TCRdb indicates TRBD2, and absent DNA this call remains unverified. The CDR3 has 13 amino acids. Germline CDR1 is SQVTM and CDR2 is ANQGSEA.